This entry describes one TCR beta chain. Germline CDR1 is SGHRS and CDR2 is YFSETQ. The ends were cut back, 3 bases at V and 0 bases at J, with 16 bases in the middle. The CDR3 has 16 residues. CD4+CD25+CD127- Tregs, CD4+CD25- non-Tregs, CD4 and CD8 cells were sorted. The sample is drawn from a study of Tregs in tolerant kidney transplant recipients. The assay was immunoSEQ multiplex PCR, and TCRdb's table has in-frame clones only and misses some. The sample consists of about 110,000 clones, around 90% of them appearing once. The sequence was collected from a human donor who received a combined kidney and bone marrow transplant. The V call is TRBV5-1, the J call TRBJ2-7; D is perhaps TRBD1 (7 bases). Sequencing used CD4+ T cells from blood, obtained before the transplant. The CDR3 coding sequence is TGCGCCAGCAGCTATCAGTCGGGGGACAGCTCCTACGAGCAGTACTTC. Encoded protein: CASSYQSGDSSYEQYF.